A selection of T cell receptor beta chains follows, all from one sample in a study of T-cell reconstitution after alpha-beta-depleted transplantation in children. TCRdb reprocessed the PCR reads via MiXCR and lists one record per CDR3 protein. This sample yields 530,000 or so distinct CDR3 sequences, of which over 25% are seen a single time; around 36% belongs to the top ten. The sequenced sample was PBMCs, obtained before TCRalphabeta/CD19-depleted stem cell transplant. The receptor set was obtained from a boy in the first two years of life with Wiskott-Aldrich syndrome, due to receive a stem cell transplant. CDR3s leave out the opening cysteine and the closing phenylalanine or tryptophan. Clone sizes are given selectively: once, few, many, or a class where the clone is expanded.

size: few; V: TRBV28; J: TRBJ2-6; CDR3: ASRTGANVLT
size: .; V: TRBV2; J: TRBJ2-7; CDR3: ASSFSGQGPYEQY
size: few; V: TRBV25-1; J: TRBJ2-1; CDR3: ASSEYPGGLRSYNEQF
size: few; V: TRBV9; J: TRBJ2-3; CDR3: ASSVSGGITDTQY
size: .; V: TRBV4-1; J: TRBJ2-1; CDR3: ASSFGLAGVVLRNEQF
size: few; V: TRBV4-2; J: TRBJ2-1; CDR3: ASRGQVSSYNEQF
size: few; V: TRBV5-1; J: TRBJ1-2; CDR3: ASRKGGPNYGYT
size: .; V: TRBV6-1; J: TRBJ2-3; CDR3: ASSPRVAGVSDTQY
size: .; V: TRBV12-3/TRBV12-4; J: TRBJ2-5; CDR3: ASSGTGGKETQY
size: .; V: TRBV4-2; J: TRBJ2-7; CDR3: ASSHGTSGYEQY
size: .; V: TRBV7-2; J: TRBJ2-1; CDR3: ASRPGGTGSREQF
size: .; V: TRBV27; J: TRBJ1-2; CDR3: ASSSAGANYGYT
size: .; V: TRBV5-1; J: TRBJ2-3; CDR3: ASSSRQAVGMNTQY
size: .; V: TRBV7-2; J: TRBJ1-1; CDR3: ASSLAFSGTEAF
size: many; V: TRBV5-1; J: TRBJ2-3; CDR3: ASSSKAGGPGKY
size: .; V: TRBV5-1; J: TRBJ1-1; CDR3: ASSPQGLRGTEAF
size: few; V: TRBV29-1; J: TRBJ2-6; CDR3: SVEAGAGANVLT
size: few; V: TRBV20-1; J: TRBJ2-1; CDR3: SVPEVGEQF
size: .; V: TRBV27; J: TRBJ2-7; CDR3: ASSLLGAREEQY
size: many; V: TRBV15; J: TRBJ1-1; CDR3: ATRPRDHTAEAF
size: few; V: TRBV5-1; J: TRBJ2-2; CDR3: ASSLAGWPTGELF
size: many; V: TRBV12-3/TRBV12-4; J: TRBJ2-5; CDR3: ASSSGETQY
size: once; V: TRBV9; J: TRBJ2-3; CDR3: ASSVGPGTTDTQY
size: .; V: TRBV2; J: TRBJ2-5; CDR3: ASSERGWGTPPQY
size: .; V: TRBV28; J: TRBJ2-7; CDR3: ASSSQRDKQY
size: .; V: TRBV3-1; J: TRBJ1-1; CDR3: ASNQRDRVTEAF
size: .; V: TRBV20-1; J: TRBJ2-7; CDR3: SASPGGSRSYEQY
size: .; V: TRBV6-1; J: TRBJ2-1; CDR3: ASSRTLASIRYNEQF
size: .; V: TRBV19; J: TRBJ2-6; CDR3: ASSTMDFSGANVLT
size: few; V: TRBV2; J: TRBJ2-7; CDR3: ASRKGLGYEQY
size: few; V: TRBV10-3; J: TRBJ1-5; CDR3: AISEGIGRSSHQPQH
size: few; V: TRBV5-6; J: TRBJ1-3; CDR3: ASSLGRNSGNTIY
size: few; V: TRBV29-1; J: TRBJ2-2; CDR3: SAFGGVNTGELF
size: .; V: TRBV5-1; J: TRBJ1-2; CDR3: ASSSGTASFYGYT
size: few; V: TRBV29-1; J: TRBJ1-1; CDR3: SVERTGENTEAF
size: .; V: TRBV27; J: TRBJ2-7; CDR3: ASSARQSFSSYEQY
size: once; V: TRBV4-1; J: TRBJ2-2; CDR3: ASSLGPGTGELF